Shown below are 19 T cell receptor beta chains from a single sample sequenced in a study of control samples from healthy donors and cancer patients. Profiled with immunoSEQ multiplex PCR; TCRdb holds only in-frame clones, not every one. The sample lists more than 35,000 clones, 90% to 95% seen once, with 20% to 30% in the top ten. The material sequenced was blood. These receptors were obtained from a man between 60 and 75 years old in good health.

The chain has TRBV28 and TRBJ1-2; D not resolved. CDR3 size: 12 residues. With 7 bases removed from V and 1 base from J, the gap between germline ends came to 7 bases. Germline V lookup: CDR1 MDHEN, CDR2 SYDVKM. CDR3 sequence: CASMGLNYGYTF. The DNA for the CDR3 is TGTGCCAGCATGGGTCTTAACTATGGCTACACCTTC.

This clone is a singleton in its sample. The chain joins TRBV30 to TRBJ1-1; possibly TRBD1 for D (6 bases). CDR3 length: 14 amino acids. V was cut by 1 base and J by 7 bases, with 16 bases left in between. Germline V lookup: CDR1 GTSNPN, CDR2 SVGIG (reference sequence). CDR3 amino acids: CAWSDRARRSEAFF. In DNA, the CDR3 is TGTGCCTGGAGTGACAGGGCCCGCAGGAGTGAAGCTTTCTTT. Variable domain in full (rest from reference TRBV30 and TRBJ1-1): SQTIHQWPATLVQPVGSPLSLECTVEGTSNPNLYWYRQAAGRGLQLLFYSVGIGQISSEVPQNLSASRPQDRQFILSSKKLLLSDSGFYLCAWSDRARRSEAFFGQGTRLTVV.

The gene calls are TRBV23-1 and TRBJ2-1; D is possibly TRBD1 (6 bases). TRBV23-1 is treated as an ORF (open reading frame) with a function not yet certain. The CDR3 runs to 17 residues. The V end was cut by 10 bases, the J end by 7 bases, with 29 bases between. CDR3 protein: CATYPGPGRGYINEQFF. The CDR3 bases are TGCGCCACCTATCCGGGGCCAGGTAGGGGGTATATAAATGAGCAGTTCTTC.

CDR3 in DNA: TGTGCCAGCAGCGTAGCGGGAGGCCCCTACGAGCAGTACTTC. It translates to CASSVAGGPYEQYF. The chain couples TRBV27 to TRBJ2-7; 10 positions agree with TRBD2. J was trimmed by 2 bases and V by 6 bases; bases with no gene match: 4. Looked up from germline, CDR1 is MNHEY and CDR2 is SMNVEV (reference sequence). CDR3 length equals 14 residues.

The V gene is TRBV2, the J gene TRBJ1-1; tentative D call: TRBD1 (5 bases). The germline V gene has CDR1 SNHLY and CDR2 FYNNEI. V was cut by 5 bases and J by 4 bases, with 17 bases left in between. This CDR3 has 15 residues. Written as DNA, the CDR3 is TGTGCCAGCAGTATTACAACCTGGGGGGTCACTGAAGCTTTCTTT. Translation: CASSITTWGVTEAFF.

This sequence joins TRBV2 and TRBJ1-4; D perhaps matches TRBD1 (5 bases). V lost 8 bases and J 0 bases, leaving 16 bases between the germline ends. CDR1 is SNHLY, CDR2 FYNNEI, per germline. The CDR3 has 16 amino acids. The CDR3 DNA is TGTGCCAGCTCTTGGAGGGGCTCCGCAACTAATGAAAAACTGTTTTTT. Encoded protein: CASSWRGSATNEKLFF. The full variable domain, its missing parts supplied by reference TRBV2 and TRBJ1-4, is EPEVTQTPSHQVTQMGQEVILRCVPISNHLYFYWYRQILGQKVEFLVSFYNNEISEKSEIFDDQFSVERPDGSNFTLKIRSTKLEDSAMYFCASSWRGSATNEKLFFGSGTQLSVL.

The CDR3, as DNA: TGTGCCAGCAGCCCTATCTCAGCGGACTATGGCTACACCTTC. This sequence encodes CASSPISADYGYTF. V usage is TRBV7-9 and J usage is TRBJ1-2; unclear D gene. The CDR3 totals 14 residues. The germline V gene has CDR1 SEHNR and CDR2 FQNEAQ (reference sequence). V was shortened by 5 bases and J by 3 bases, with 13 bases between the two germline ends.

The genes are TRBV7-8 and TRBJ2-7; D is ambiguous. The length of the CDR3 is 14 residues. V was clipped by 0 bases and J by 0 bases, with 6 bases between them. Germline-derived CDR1 and CDR2 are SGHVS and FQNEAQ. In DNA, the CDR3 is TGTGCCAGCAGCTTAGCTGGGATCTCCTACGAGCAGTACTTC. Encoded protein: CASSLAGISYEQYF.

This chain connects TRBV24-1 to TRBJ2-2, with 8 nucleotides matching TRBD1. CDR1 is KGHDR, CDR2 SFDVKD, per germline. V gave up 6 bases and J gave up 1 base; unmatched junction bases: 12. CDR3 length: 18 residues. The CDR3 loop reads CATSRFGFRGRNTGELFF. DNA of the CDR3: TGTGCCACCAGTCGATTTGGGTTCAGGGGGCGGAACACCGGGGAGCTGTTTTTT.

The chain couples TRBV28 to TRBJ1-4, with a weak D call TRBD1 (5 bases). Deletions cut 5 bases from V and 5 bases from J, with 12 bases between. CDR1 is MDHEN, CDR2 SYDVKM, per germline. This CDR3 spans 14 amino acids. In nucleotides, the CDR3 is TGTGCCAGCAGTCACCAGGGAAGCAATGAAAAACTGTTTTTT. It yields the protein CASSHQGSNEKLFF.

This chain uses TRBV18 with TRBJ2-7; 12 bases match TRBD2. The CDR3 spans 14 residues. Per the germline V gene, CDR1 is KGHSH and CDR2 is LQKENI. Germline trimming cut 6 bases from V and 3 bases from J; bases unmatched to any gene: 3. The CDR3 spells CASSPGLAGYEQYF. CDR3 DNA sequence: TGTGCCAGCTCCCCGGGACTAGCGGGCTACGAGCAGTACTTC.

V gene TRBV7-8 combines with J gene TRBJ2-3, with 12 bases that match TRBD2. Looked up from germline, CDR1 is SGHVS and CDR2 is FQNEAQ. J was trimmed by 5 bases and V by 6 bases; bases with no gene match: 12. The CDR3 runs to 17 residues. The CDR3 bases are TGTGCCAGCAGTTCCAGGACTAGCGGGATCGTGGGAGATACGCAGTATTTT. Encoded protein: CASSSRTSGIVGDTQYF.

The chain carries TRBV28 and TRBJ1-4, with TRBD1 identical over 8 bases. V dropped 5 bases and J dropped 5; count of bases not matched to a gene: 10. Germline V CDR1 and CDR2: MDHEN, SYDVKM. This CDR3 has 16 amino acids. CDR3 residues: CASSQIPGQANEKLFF. The CDR3 DNA reads TGTGCCAGCAGTCAGATACCGGGACAGGCGAATGAAAAACTGTTTTTT.

The chain combines TRBV19 with TRBJ1-2; tentatively, D is TRBD1 (5 bases). Trimming took off 6 bases at V and 0 bases at J, with 14 bases between the two ends. Germline loops: CDR1 LNHDA, CDR2 SQIVND (reference sequence). The CDR3 is 15 residues long. The CDR3 DNA sequence: TGTGCCAGTAGCACCCGAGGGGCGACTAACTATGGCTACACCTTC. Its translation: CASSTRGATNYGYTF.

Comment on this clone: One end of the junction fails to match germline, which may point to a read error. The chain's CDR3 is CASSLGRNYNGQFF. The CDR3 DNA follows: TGTGCCAGCAGCTTGGGGCGAAACTACAATGGGCAGTTCTTC. The rearrangement uses TRBV5-4 and TRBJ2-1; D unclear. Germline V gene lookup returns CDR1 SGHNT and CDR2 YYREEE (reference sequence). The CDR3 has 14 residues.

The chain's CDR3 is CATSRSRGGGETQYF. Here the CDR3 DNA reads TGTGCCACCAGCAGATCTCGCGGGGGCGGAGAGACCCAGTACTTC. The chain has TRBV15 and TRBJ2-5; TRBD2 is a possible D gene (7 bases). With 2 bases removed from V and 4 bases from J, the gap between germline ends came to 14 bases. CDR1 LNHNV and CDR2 YYDKDF come from the germline V gene (reference sequence). CDR3 length: 15 amino acids. Variable domain in full (rest from reference TRBV15 and TRBJ2-5): DAMVIQNPRYQVTQFGKPVTLSCSQTLNHNVMYWYQQKSSQAPKLLFHYYDKDFNNEADTPDNFQSRRPNTSFCFLDIRSPGLGDTAMYLCATSRSRGGGETQYFGPGTRLLVL.

J is TRBJ1-2 and V is TRBV5-1; a possible D gene is TRBD1 (6 bases). The CDR3 spans 13 residues. V was clipped by 5 bases and J by 4 bases, with 12 bases between them. Germline CDR1 reads SGHRS; CDR2 reads YFSETQ. CDR3 region: CASSYTGSYGYTF. The CDR3 region has the DNA TGCGCCAGCAGTTATACAGGGTCCTATGGCTACACCTTC.

V and J are TRBV2 and TRBJ2-4; D may be TRBD1 (6 bases). V was shortened by 6 bases and J by 13 bases, with 16 bases between the two germline ends. Per germline, CDR1 SNHLY and CDR2 FYNNEI. This CDR3 is 12 amino acids long. The CDR3 DNA sequence: TGTGCCAGCAGGCCCCCGACAGGTTCGCAGTACTTC. As protein: CASRPPTGSQYF. The full variable domain, rest sourced from reference TRBV2 and TRBJ2-4, is EPEVTQTPSHQVTQMGQEVILRCVPISNHLYFYWYRQILGQKVEFLVSFYNNEISEKSEIFDDQFSVERPDGSNFTLKIRSTKLEDSAMYFCASRPPTGSQYFGAGTRLSVL.

This clone appeared a single time. The genes are TRBV7-8 and TRBJ2-3; TRBD1 might be the D (6 bases). The ends were cut back, 7 bases at V and 3 bases at J, with 17 bases in the middle. CDR3 length equals 15 residues. Germline lookup yields CDR1 SGHVS and CDR2 FQNEAQ. CDR3 nucleotides: TGTGCCAGCAATAGAGGGGACACCAAGACAGATACGCAGTATTTT. Amino acids: CASNRGDTKTDTQYF.